This T cell receptor beta chain was obtained from a study of blood T cell repertoires in COVID-19. How the authors handled the data: Amplification from reference gene primers served as the basis for estimated nucleated cell counts. Measured with immunoSEQ multiplex PCR; TCRdb has only the in-frame clones, and not every one. V and J calls and clone size follow that table, whereas D and trimming were derived from the DNA. Among around 450,000 clones, around 90% were seen once, and the ten largest hold 0.7%. Membership in each cohort depended on participant-reported clinical history. This receptor was identified in a woman aged 18-29 years who had recovered from COVID-19. What was sequenced was PBMCs or T cells enriched from blood (not recorded which).

CDR3 DNA sequence: TGTGCCAGCAGTCCTGACAGGGAACCGGCCAACGTCCTGACTTTC. Translated: CASSPDREPANVLTF. The chain is built from TRBV6-5 and TRBJ2-6; 7 bases fit TRBD1. J was trimmed by 6 bases and V by 5 bases; bases with no gene match: 7. Germline CDR1 and CDR2: MNHEY and SVGAGI. The length of the CDR3 is 15 residues.